What follows are 13 T cell receptor beta chains derived from one specimen sequenced in a study of T cells after yellow fever vaccination. A single record per CDR3 protein comes from TCRdb applying MiXCR to the 5' RACE reads. The sample holds 450,000 to 600,000 distinct CDR3 sequences; roughly 14% are singletons and the top ten take over 11%. Sequences were derived from PBMCs, sampled on the day of the yellow fever booster vaccination. The receptor source for this set is a man aged 30 to 45 who received the YFV17D yellow fever vaccine.

To note about this clonotype: This clone may be a read error of a much larger clone one base away. This rearrangement joins TRBV4-3 to TRBJ2-1, with TRBD2 matching over 11 bases. Germline assignment: CDR1 LGHNA and CDR2 YSLEER. The CDR3 loop spans 16 amino acids. The CDR3 DNA sequence: TGCGCCAGCAGCCAAAATCTAGCGGGAGGTTTCAATGAGCACTTCTTC. Amino acid sequence: CASSQNLAGGFNEHFF.

The rearrangement uses TRBV4-3 and TRBJ2-3, with TRBD2 matching 7 bases. The CDR3 covers 15 residues. V gave up 3 bases and J gave up 1 base; unmatched junction bases: 4. Per the germline V gene, CDR1 is LGHNA and CDR2 is YSLEER. CDR3 coding DNA: TGCGCCAGCAGCCAGGGGACTATGGGCACAGATACGCAGTATTTT. Its translation is CASSQGTMGTDTQYF.

The V and J genes are TRBV29-1 and TRBJ2-7; D possibly uses TRBD1 or TRBD2 (5 bases each). Trimming took off 6 bases at V and 6 bases at J, with 21 bases between the two ends. The CDR3 is 14 amino acids. Looked up from germline, CDR1 is SQVTM and CDR2 is ANQGSEA. The CDR3 nucleotides read TGCAGCGTGACCCCCGGATACGTTGGGGGCGAGCAGTACTTC. Its protein is CSVTPGYVGGEQYF.

This clonotype was found many times. The junction does not match germline at one end; this may be a read error. V gene TRBV7-7 combines with J gene TRBJ2-1; D is undetermined. CDR1 is SSHAT and CDR2 is FNYEAQ in the germline V gene (reference sequence). The CDR3 is 13 amino acids. The CDR3 coding sequence is TGTGCTAGCAGCTTCGGATCGAACAATGAGCAGTTCTTC. Translating gives CASSFGSNNEQFF.

As concerns this clonotype: This may come from a read error, since a much larger clone is one base off. CDR3 residues: CASSLAPGTSGSWELFF. The CDR3 DNA is TGTGCCAGCAGTTTAGCGCCCGGGACTAGCGGGAGTTGGGAGCTGTTTTTT. J is TRBJ2-2 and V is TRBV12-3 or TRBV12-4; 14 bases agree with TRBD2. The junction had 6 bases not matched to a gene; V was cut back by 0 bases and J by 9 bases. There are 17 residues in the CDR3.

The genes are TRBV7-2 and TRBJ2-3; D is unresolved. Per the germline V gene, CDR1 is SGHTA and CDR2 is FQGNSA. The CDR3 totals 12 residues. With 5 bases removed from V and 5 bases from J, the gap between germline ends came to 8 bases. In DNA form, the CDR3 reads TGTGCCAGCAGCGACTGGAAAGATACGCAGTATTTT. Residues: CASSDWKDTQYF.

This clonotype was counted at least ten times. This rearrangement joins TRBV12-3 or TRBV12-4 to TRBJ1-3; no firm D call. With 3 bases removed from V and 0 bases from J, the gap between germline ends came to 6 bases. The CDR3 runs 14 residues. CDR3 sequence: CASSFSSSGNTIYF. CDR3 nucleotide sequence: TGTGCCAGCAGTTTTTCCTCCTCTGGAAACACCATATATTTT.

The gene calls are TRBV5-1 and TRBJ2-7; 10 bases fit TRBD2. Germline CDR1 SGHRS, CDR2 YFSETQ. The V gene end was trimmed by 5 bases and the J gene end by 5 bases; junction bases not matched to a gene: 10. The CDR3 runs 15 residues. The chain's CDR3 is CASRYRAGGPHEQYF. CDR3 in DNA: TGCGCCAGCAGATACCGAGCGGGAGGGCCCCACGAGCAGTACTTC.

Note on this clonotype: This may arise from a read error, as a much more abundant clone is one base away. V gene TRBV3-1 combines with J gene TRBJ2-3; D may be TRBD2 (6 bases). The CDR3 is 17 amino acids. Looked up from germline, CDR1 is LGHDT and CDR2 is YNNKEL (reference sequence). This CDR3 is CPSSEPGAGPSTDTQYF. The CDR3 DNA is TGTCCCAGCAGTGAACCGGGAGCGGGCCCGAGCACAGATACGCAGTATTTT.

This chain connects TRBV28 to TRBJ2-7; 8 nucleotides align to TRBD1. The length of the CDR3 is 13 residues. In germline, CDR1 is MDHEN, CDR2 SYDVKM. After removal of 4 bases from V and 5 bases from J, the junction contained 4 bases not matched to a gene. CDR3 sequence (DNA): TGTGCCAGCAGTTGGACAGGGCGTGACGAGCAGTACTTC. The encoded protein is CASSWTGRDEQYF. The full variable domain, with the rest looked up from reference TRBV28 and TRBJ2-7, is DVKVTQSSRYLVKRTGEKVFLECVQDMDHENMFWYRQDPGLGLRLIYFSYDVKMKEKGDIPEGYSVSREKKERFSLILESASTNQTSMYLCASSWTGRDEQYFGPGTRLTVT.

This clonotype was counted between two and nine times. The V gene is TRBV11-2, the J gene TRBJ1-1; a possible D gene is TRBD1 (5 bases). Germline V gives CDR1 SGHAT, CDR2 FQNNGV. Between the trimmed V and J ends, which lost 3 bases and 1 base, there was a span of 12 bases. This CDR3 has 15 residues. The CDR3 region is CASSFKQAWNTEAFF. CDR3 sequence (DNA): TGTGCCAGCAGCTTCAAACAGGCGTGGAACACTGAAGCTTTCTTT. Combining the CDR3 with reference TRBV11-2 and TRBJ1-1 gives the whole variable domain EAGVAQSPRYKIIEKRQSVAFWCNPISGHATLYWYQQILGQGPKLLIQFQNNGVVDDSQLPKDRFSAERLKGVDSTLKIQPAKLEDSAVYLCASSFKQAWNTEAFFGQGTRLTVV.

This chain joins TRBV5-1 and TRBJ1-2; 8 nucleotides agree with TRBD1. CDR1 and CDR2 from the germline V gene are SGHRS and YFSETQ. With 4 bases clipped from V and 2 bases from J, the junction kept 10 bases outside the gene matches. The CDR3 has 16 amino acids. CDR3 in amino acids: CASSRGQGGGNYGYTF. The CDR3 nucleotides read TGCGCCAGCAGCAGAGGACAGGGCGGAGGAAACTATGGCTACACCTTC.

This clonotype appeared many times. CDR3 region: CASSLAGGPEEQYF. The CDR3 nucleotides read TGTGCCAGCAGTTTAGCGGGAGGGCCGGAAGAGCAGTACTTC. V usage is TRBV12-3 or TRBV12-4 and J usage is TRBJ2-7, with TRBD2 matching over 7 bases. The CDR3 sequence is 14 residues long. The V segment lost 0 bases and the J segment 7 bases; nucleotides outside the gene matches: 6.